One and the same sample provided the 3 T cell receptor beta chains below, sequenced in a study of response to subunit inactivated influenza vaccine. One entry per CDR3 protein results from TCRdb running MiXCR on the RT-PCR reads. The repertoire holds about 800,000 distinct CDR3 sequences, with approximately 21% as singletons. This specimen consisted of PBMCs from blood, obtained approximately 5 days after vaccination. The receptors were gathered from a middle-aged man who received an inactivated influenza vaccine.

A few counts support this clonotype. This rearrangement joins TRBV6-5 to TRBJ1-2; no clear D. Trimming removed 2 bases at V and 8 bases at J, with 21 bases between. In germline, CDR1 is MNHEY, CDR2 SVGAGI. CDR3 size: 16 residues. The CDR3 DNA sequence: TGTGCCAGCAGTTACCCGACGAACCCTCGGAGGTCAGGCTACACCTTC. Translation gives CASSYPTNPRRSGYTF.

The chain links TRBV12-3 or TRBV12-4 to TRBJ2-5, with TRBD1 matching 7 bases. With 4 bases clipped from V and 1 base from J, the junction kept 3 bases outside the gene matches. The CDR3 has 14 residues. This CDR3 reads CASSYRGPQETQYF. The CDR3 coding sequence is TGTGCCAGCAGTTACAGGGGACCCCAAGAGACCCAGTACTTC.

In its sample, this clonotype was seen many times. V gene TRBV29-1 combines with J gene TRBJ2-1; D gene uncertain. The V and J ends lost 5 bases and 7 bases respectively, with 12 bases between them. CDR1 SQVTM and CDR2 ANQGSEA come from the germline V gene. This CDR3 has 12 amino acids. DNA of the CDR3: TGCAGCGTTACTTCTAGTGGGAATGAGCAGTTCTTC. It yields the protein CSVTSSGNEQFF.